This entry concerns a single TCR beta chain. Its antigen is unknown. This sample is part of a study of cytomegalovirus exposure and HLA in healthy donors. On the study more broadly: The roughly 670 first-cohort repertoires shared a platform with the 120 or so validation repertoires, as reported in a later analysis. Study-level points and caveats: It was confirmed in vitro that a few of the CMV-associated chains were specific for CMV antigens. Researchers catalogued approximately 170 TCR beta chains as cytomegalovirus-associated.

There are 14 residues in the CDR3. CDR1 and CDR2 (germline): SNHLY, FYNNEI. Trimming stripped 7 bases from V and 7 bases from J, with 19 bases between. Here immunoSEQ multiplex PCR was the method, and the copy in TCRdb shows in-frame clones only, minus some. In the table there are some 320,000 clones, about 90% of which are singletons. The sequence was collected from a woman in her thirties in good health and CMV-seropositive. V gene TRBV2 combines with J gene TRBJ1-2, with TRBD1 as a possible D gene (6 bases). Sequencing used PBMCs. The CDR3 DNA reads as TGTGCCAGCACCCGAAGTAGGGGGTCAGGTGGCTACACCTTC. Encoded protein: CASTRSRGSGGYTF.